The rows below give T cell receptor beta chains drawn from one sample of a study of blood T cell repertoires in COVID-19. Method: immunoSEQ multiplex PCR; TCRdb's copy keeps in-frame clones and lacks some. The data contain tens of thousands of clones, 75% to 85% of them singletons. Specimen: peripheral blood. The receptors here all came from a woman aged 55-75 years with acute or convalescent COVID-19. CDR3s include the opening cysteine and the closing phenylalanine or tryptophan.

CATSSRGSITDGYTF,TRBJ1-2,TRBV15
CAWSVRRHPGNTIYF,TRBJ1-3,TRBV30
CASSLNRLGKGETQYF,TRBJ2-5,TRBV7-2
CASSQDGGYNEQFF,TRBJ2-1,TRBV4-3
CASSLTAGGIGDTQYF,TRBJ2-3,TRBV7-3
CASSSGEVEYEQYF,TRBJ2-7,TRBV5-6
CASTGTANYGYTF,TRBJ1-2,TRBV19
CASSVEAGWDYGYTF,TRBJ1-2,TRBV9
CASSNPGQGDNEQFF,TRBJ2-1,TRBV9
CASSQDPGYNEKLFF,TRBJ1-4,TRBV4-3
CASSYSGQYLTYEQYF,TRBJ2-7,TRBV6-6
CASRPTGLVGTGELFF,TRBJ2-2,TRBV13
CASTLAGSRGYTF,TRBJ1-2,TRBV10-2
CASSQDVAGGNAYTQYF,TRBJ2-3,TRBV4-1
CASSRLAGGQETQYF,TRBJ2-5,TRBV2
CAISEGQGGNQPQHF,TRBJ1-5,TRBV10-3
CASRNTNSGNTIYF,TRBJ1-3,TRBV6-6
CASSLSAGANVLTF,TRBJ2-6,TRBV7-3
CSARRGTSGGPSSYNEQFF,TRBJ2-1,TRBV29-1
CASRAGQGDLYF,TRBJ2-3,TRBV6-5
CASSFRGTGGNSPLHF,TRBJ1-6,TRBV27
CASSQDNYPTGGTDGYTF,TRBJ1-2,TRBV4-3
CASSSGLTYNEQFF,TRBJ2-1,TRBV7-9
CASSFRGLGGETQYF,TRBJ2-5,TRBV5-4
CASSWGLQTINEQFF,TRBJ2-1,TRBV5-1
CASSLGGTGQETQYF,TRBJ2-5,TRBV7-7
CARRSVVNYGNTEAFF,TRBJ1-1,TRBV19
CATSDPGHHRAGGTDTQYF,TRBJ2-3,TRBV24-1
CASSLRASGGQETQYF,TRBJ2-5,TRBV5-6
CASSQGRGSQPQHF,TRBJ1-5,TRBV3-1/TRBV3-2
CASSLAGGGYTF,TRBJ1-2,TRBV5-6
CAMKPGLGEAYTF,TRBJ1-2,TRBV10-3
CASSQEEAGGRNEQFF,TRBJ2-1,TRBV4-2
CASSEPPIQGTEAFF,TRBJ1-1,TRBV4-1
CAISEDREGGTQYF,TRBJ2-5,TRBV10-3
CASTTGSYSNQPQHF,TRBJ1-5,TRBV6-7
CAWSSKGVGNQPQHF,TRBJ1-5,TRBV30
CASGGGYGETQYF,TRBJ2-5,TRBV7-6
CASSLEPPGHSTGELFF,TRBJ2-2,TRBV11-2
CASSINVLRTYEQYF,TRBJ2-7,TRBV19
CASSLGTGRETQYF,TRBJ2-5,TRBV5-8
CASSRGQSSGANVLTF,TRBJ2-6,TRBV19
CASKSDSSYEQYF,TRBJ2-7,TRBV7-9
CASSWTGVEGYTF,TRBJ1-2,TRBV5-6
CASSTQGGTDTQYF,TRBJ2-3,TRBV7-3
CASSLATGGQSYEQYF,TRBJ2-7,TRBV5-6
CASSPTGGYVKTEAFF,TRBJ1-1,TRBV9
CASSSGTGERGYTF,TRBJ1-2,TRBV7-9
CASSQDPLQGREHF,TRBJ1-5,TRBV4-2
CAISELQNNSPLHF,TRBJ1-6,TRBV10-3